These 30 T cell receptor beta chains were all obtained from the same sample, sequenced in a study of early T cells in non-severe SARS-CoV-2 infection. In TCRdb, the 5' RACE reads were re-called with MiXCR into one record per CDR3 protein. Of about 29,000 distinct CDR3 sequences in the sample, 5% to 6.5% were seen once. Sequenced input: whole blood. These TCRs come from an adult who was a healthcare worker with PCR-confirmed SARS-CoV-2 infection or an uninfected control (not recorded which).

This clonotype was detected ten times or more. CDR3: CSAPLLGTDTQYF. The CDR3 DNA sequence: TGCAGTGCTCCCCTTCTAGGGACGGATACGCAGTATTTT. The gene calls are TRBV20-1 and TRBJ2-3; either TRBD1 or TRBD2 may fit D (5 bases each). The CDR3 sequence is 13 residues long. Trimming removed 5 bases from V and 6 bases from J, with 15 bases in between. Germline CDR1 DFQATT, CDR2 SNEGSKA (reference sequence).

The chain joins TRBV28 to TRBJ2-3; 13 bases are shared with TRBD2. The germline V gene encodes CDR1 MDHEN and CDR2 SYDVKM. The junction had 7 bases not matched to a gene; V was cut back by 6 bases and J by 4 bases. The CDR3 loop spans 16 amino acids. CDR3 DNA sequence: TGTGCCAGCAGGCTATCCGGGACTAGCGGGGCAGATACGCAGTATTTT. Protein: CASRLSGTSGADTQYF.

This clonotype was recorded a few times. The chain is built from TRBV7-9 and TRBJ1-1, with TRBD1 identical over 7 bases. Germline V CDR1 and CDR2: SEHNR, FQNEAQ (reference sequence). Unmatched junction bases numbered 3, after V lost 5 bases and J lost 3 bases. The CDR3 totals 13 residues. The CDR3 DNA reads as TGTGCCAGCAGCCGTCAGGGGGACACTGAAGCTTTCTTT. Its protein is CASSRQGDTEAFF. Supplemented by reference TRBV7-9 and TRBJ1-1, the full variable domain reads DTGVSQNPRHKITKRGQNVTFRCDPISEHNRLYWYRQTLGQGPEFLTYFQNEAQLEKSRLLSDRFSAERPKGSFSTLEIQRTEQGDSAMYLCASSRQGDTEAFFGQGTRLTVV.

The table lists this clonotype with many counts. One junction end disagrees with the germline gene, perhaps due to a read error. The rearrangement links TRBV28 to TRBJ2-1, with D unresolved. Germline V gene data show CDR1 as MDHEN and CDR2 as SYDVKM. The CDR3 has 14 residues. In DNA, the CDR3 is TGTGCCAGCGGTTTAACGAGCTCCTACAATGAGCAGTTCTTC. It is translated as CASGLTSSYNEQFF.

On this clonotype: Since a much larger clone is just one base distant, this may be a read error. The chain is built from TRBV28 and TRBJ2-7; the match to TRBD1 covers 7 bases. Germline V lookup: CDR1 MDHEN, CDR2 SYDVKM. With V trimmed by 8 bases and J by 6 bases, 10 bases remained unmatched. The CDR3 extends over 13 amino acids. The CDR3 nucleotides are TGTGCCAGCGTCCAGAGGGGGCTAGGCGAGCAGTACTTC. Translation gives CASVQRGLGEQYF.

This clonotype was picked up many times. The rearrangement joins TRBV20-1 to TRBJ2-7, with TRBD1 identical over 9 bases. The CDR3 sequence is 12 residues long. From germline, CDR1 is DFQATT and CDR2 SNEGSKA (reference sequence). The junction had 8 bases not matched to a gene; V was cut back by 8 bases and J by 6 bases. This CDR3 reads CSTPGQGVEQYF. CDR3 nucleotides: TGCAGTACACCGGGACAGGGCGTCGAGCAGTACTTC.

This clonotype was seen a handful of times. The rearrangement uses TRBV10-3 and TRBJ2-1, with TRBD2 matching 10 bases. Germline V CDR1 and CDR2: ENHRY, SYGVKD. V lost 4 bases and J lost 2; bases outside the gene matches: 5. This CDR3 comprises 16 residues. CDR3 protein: CAISGGAGGAYNEQFF. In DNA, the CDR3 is TGTGCCATCAGTGGGGGAGCGGGAGGGGCCTACAATGAGCAGTTCTTC.

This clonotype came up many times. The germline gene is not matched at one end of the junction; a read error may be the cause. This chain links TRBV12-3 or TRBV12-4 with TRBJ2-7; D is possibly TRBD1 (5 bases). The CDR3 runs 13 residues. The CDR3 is CASDSPGSSEQYF. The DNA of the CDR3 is TGTGCCAGCGACTCCCCAGGGTCCTCCGAGCAGTACTTC.

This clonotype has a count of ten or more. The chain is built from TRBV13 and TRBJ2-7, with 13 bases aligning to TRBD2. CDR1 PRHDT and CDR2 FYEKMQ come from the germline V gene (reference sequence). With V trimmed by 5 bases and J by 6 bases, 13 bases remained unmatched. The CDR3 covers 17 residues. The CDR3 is CASSARLAGGPALEQYF. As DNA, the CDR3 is TGTGCCAGCAGCGCGAGACTAGCGGGAGGCCCGGCCCTCGAGCAGTACTTC.

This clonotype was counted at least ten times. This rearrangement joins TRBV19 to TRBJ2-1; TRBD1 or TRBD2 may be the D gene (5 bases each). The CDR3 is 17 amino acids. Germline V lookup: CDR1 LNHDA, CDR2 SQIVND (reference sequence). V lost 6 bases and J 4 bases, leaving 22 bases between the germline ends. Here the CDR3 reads CASSRGAAKSKYNEQFF. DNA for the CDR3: TGTGCCAGTAGCCGAGGGGCAGCAAAAAGCAAATACAATGAGCAGTTCTTC.

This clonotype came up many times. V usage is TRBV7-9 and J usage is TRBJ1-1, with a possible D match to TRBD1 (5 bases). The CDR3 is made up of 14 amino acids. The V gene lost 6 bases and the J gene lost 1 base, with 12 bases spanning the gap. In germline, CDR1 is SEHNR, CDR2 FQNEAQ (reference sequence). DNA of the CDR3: TGTGCCAGCAGTTATAACCAGGGGAACACTGAAGCTTTCTTT. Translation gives CASSYNQGNTEAFF.

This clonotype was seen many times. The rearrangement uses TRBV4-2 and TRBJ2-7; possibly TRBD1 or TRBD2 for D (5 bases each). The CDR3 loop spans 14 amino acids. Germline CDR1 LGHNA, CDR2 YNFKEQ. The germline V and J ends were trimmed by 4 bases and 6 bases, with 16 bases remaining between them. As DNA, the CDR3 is TGTGCCAGCAGCCTCGGGGACCAACCGGGCGAGCAGTACTTC. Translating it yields CASSLGDQPGEQYF.

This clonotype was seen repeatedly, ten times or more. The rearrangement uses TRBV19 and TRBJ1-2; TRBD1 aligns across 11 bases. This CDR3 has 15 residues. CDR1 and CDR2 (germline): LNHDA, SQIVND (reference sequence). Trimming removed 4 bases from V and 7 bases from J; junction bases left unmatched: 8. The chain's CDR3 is CASSTPGQGGRGYTF. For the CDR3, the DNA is TGTGCCAGTAGTACGCCGGGACAGGGGGGACGTGGCTACACCTTC. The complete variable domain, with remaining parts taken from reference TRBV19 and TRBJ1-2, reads DGGITQSPKYLFRKEGQNVTLSCEQNLNHDAMYWYRQDPGQGLRLIYYSQIVNDFQKGDIAEGYSVSREKKESFPLTVTSAQKNPTAFYLCASSTPGQGGRGYTFGSGTRLTVV.

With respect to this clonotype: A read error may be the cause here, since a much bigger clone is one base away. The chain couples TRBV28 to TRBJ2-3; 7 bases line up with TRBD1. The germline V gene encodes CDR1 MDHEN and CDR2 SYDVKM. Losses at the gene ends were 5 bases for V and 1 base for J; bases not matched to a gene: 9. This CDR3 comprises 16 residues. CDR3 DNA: TGTGCCAGCAGTCCCTTGACAGGGCCAGGCACAGATACGCAGTATTTT. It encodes CASSPLTGPGTDTQYF.

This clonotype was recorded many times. Here the CDR3 reads CASSLVSRGPGDTQYF. The CDR3 DNA sequence: TGTGCCAGCAGCTTAGTCTCTCGGGGCCCGGGAGATACGCAGTATTTT. The chain is built from TRBV7-2 and TRBJ2-3; D tentatively fits TRBD1 or TRBD2 (5 bases each). V shed 1 base and J shed 5 bases, with 16 bases lying between them. Germline lookup yields CDR1 SGHTA and CDR2 FQGNSA. The CDR3 loop spans 16 amino acids.

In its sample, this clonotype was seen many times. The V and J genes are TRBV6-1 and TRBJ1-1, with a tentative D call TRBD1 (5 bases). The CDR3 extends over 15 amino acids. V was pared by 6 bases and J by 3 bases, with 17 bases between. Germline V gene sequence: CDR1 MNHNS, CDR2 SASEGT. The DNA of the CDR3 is TGTGCCAGCAGAGTTTCGACAGTTCTGGACACTGAAGCTTTCTTT. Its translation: CASRVSTVLDTEAFF.

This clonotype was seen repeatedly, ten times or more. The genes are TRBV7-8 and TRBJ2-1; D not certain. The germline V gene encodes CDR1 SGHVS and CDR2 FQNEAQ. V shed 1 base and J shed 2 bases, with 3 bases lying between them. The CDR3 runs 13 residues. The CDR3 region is CASSLVPYNEQFF. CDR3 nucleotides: TGTGCCAGCAGCTTAGTTCCCTACAATGAGCAGTTCTTC.

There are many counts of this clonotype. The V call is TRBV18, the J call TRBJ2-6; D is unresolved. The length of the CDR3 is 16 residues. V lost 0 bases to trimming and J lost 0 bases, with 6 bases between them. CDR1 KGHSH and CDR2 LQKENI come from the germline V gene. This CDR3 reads CASSPPNPSGANVLTF. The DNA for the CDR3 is TGTGCCAGCTCACCACCAAACCCCTCTGGGGCCAACGTCCTGACTTTC.

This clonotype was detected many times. The CDR3 DNA sequence: TGTGCCAGCAGCGTAGACATAGCGGGAGGACTGGTTGGAGAGCAGTACTTC. Translation: CASSVDIAGGLVGEQYF. This rearrangement joins TRBV9 to TRBJ2-7; 10 positions agree with TRBD2. Trimming took 0 bases from V and 7 from J; bases not matched to a gene: 13. The CDR3 loop spans 17 amino acids. Germline CDR1 and CDR2: SGDLS and YYNGEE. Complete variable domain (other parts from reference TRBV9 and TRBJ2-7): DSGVTQTPKHLITATGQRVTLRCSPRSGDLSVYWYQQSLDQGLQFLIQYYNGEERAKGNILERFSAQQFPDLHSELNLSSLELGDSALYFCASSVDIAGGLVGEQYFGPGTRLTVT.

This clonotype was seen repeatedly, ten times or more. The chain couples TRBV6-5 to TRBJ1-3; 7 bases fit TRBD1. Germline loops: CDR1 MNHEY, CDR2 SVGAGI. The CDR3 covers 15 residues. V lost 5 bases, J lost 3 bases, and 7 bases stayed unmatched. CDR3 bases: TGTGCCAGCAGTCGGACAGGCCCGGGTGGAAACACCATATATTTT. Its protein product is CASSRTGPGGNTIYF.

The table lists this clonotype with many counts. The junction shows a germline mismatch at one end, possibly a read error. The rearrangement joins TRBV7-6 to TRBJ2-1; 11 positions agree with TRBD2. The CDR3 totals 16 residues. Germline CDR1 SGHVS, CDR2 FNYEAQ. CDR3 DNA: TGTGCCAACAGCCCCCAGACTAGCGGGATCTACAATGAGCAGTTCTTC. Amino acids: CANSPQTSGIYNEQFF.

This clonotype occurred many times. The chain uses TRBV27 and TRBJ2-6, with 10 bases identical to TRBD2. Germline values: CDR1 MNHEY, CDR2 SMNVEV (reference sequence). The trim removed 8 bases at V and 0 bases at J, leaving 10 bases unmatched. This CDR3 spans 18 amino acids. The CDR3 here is CASGPDRTSGSGANVLTF. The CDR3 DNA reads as TGTGCCAGCGGCCCCGATCGGACTAGCGGCTCTGGGGCCAACGTCCTGACTTTC.

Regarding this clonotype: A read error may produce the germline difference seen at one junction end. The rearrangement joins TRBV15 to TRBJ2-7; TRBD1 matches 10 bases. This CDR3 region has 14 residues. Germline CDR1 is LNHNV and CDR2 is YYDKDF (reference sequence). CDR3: CATSGDRGPYEQYF. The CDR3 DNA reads TGTGCCACCAGCGGAGACAGGGGGCCCTACGAGCAGTACTTC.

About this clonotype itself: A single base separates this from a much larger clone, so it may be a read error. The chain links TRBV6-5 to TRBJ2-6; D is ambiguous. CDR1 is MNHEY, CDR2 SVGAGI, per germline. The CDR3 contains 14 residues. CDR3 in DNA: TGTGCCAGCAGTCTCAAGCCTGGGGTCAACGTCCTGACTTTC. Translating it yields CASSLKPGVNVLTF.

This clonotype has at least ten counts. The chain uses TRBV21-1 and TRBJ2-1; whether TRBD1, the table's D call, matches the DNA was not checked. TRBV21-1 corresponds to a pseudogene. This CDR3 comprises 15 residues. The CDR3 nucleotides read TGTGCCAGCACGTCCGGGACAGGGGCCTACAATGAGCAGTTCTTC. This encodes CASTSGTGAYNEQFF.

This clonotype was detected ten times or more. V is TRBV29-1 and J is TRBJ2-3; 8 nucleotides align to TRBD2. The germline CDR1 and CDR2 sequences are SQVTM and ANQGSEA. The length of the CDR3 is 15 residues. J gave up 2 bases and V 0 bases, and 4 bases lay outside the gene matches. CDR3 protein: CSVEETSGNTDTQYF. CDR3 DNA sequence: TGCAGCGTTGAAGAAACTAGCGGCAACACAGATACGCAGTATTTT.

Here the CDR3 DNA reads TGTGCCATCAGTGAGAGGGATCTAGCGGGAGGAGGGGAGCAGTTCTTC. It codes for CAISERDLAGGGEQFF. V gene TRBV10-3 combines with J gene TRBJ2-1; 11 positions match TRBD2. The CDR3 is made up of 16 amino acids. The germline CDR1 and CDR2 sequences are ENHRY and SYGVKD. With 2 bases clipped from V and 10 bases from J, the junction kept 10 bases outside the gene matches.

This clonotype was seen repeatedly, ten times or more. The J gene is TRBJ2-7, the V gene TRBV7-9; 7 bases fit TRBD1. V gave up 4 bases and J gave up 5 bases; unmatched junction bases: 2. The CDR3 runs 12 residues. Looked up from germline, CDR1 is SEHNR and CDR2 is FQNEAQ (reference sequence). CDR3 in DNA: TGTGCCAGCAGCTCAACAGGGGACGAGCAGTACTTC. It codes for CASSSTGDEQYF.

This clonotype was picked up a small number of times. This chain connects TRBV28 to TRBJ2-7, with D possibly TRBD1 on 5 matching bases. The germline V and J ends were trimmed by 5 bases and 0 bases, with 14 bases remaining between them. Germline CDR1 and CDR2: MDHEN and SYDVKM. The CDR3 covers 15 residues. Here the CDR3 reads CASSLQTVSSYEQYF. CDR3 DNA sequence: TGTGCCAGCAGTCTACAGACAGTTAGCTCCTACGAGCAGTACTTC.

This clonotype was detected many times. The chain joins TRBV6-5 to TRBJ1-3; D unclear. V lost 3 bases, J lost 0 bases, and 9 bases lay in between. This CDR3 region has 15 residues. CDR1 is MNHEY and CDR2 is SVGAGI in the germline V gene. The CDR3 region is CASSYGRGSGNTIYF. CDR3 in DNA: TGTGCCAGCAGTTATGGACGGGGCTCTGGAAACACCATATATTTT.